One sample yielded the 16 T cell receptor beta chains listed below, sequenced in a study of vaccination and CD4 T cells after COVID-19. With the Oncomine TCR Beta short-read assay, DNA from cultured CD4+ T cells was sequenced. TCRdb re-analysed the PCR reads in MiXCR, keeping a single row per CDR3 protein. The table shows around 5,200 distinct CDR3 sequences, with about half occurring only once. Noted treatment: approximately 9-day PBMC culture with coronavirus spike peptide pools or control peptides (ViraFEST assay). Antigens of these TCRs are unknown. The sample taken for sequencing was CD4+ T cells from blood, cultured in vitro. Receptors were obtained from a human donor who had recovered from COVID-19.

This clonotype occurred a few times. The V gene is TRBV7-3, the J gene TRBJ2-1, with a tentative D call TRBD2 (6 bases). Germline values: CDR1 SGHTA, CDR2 FQGTGA. V gave up 5 bases and J gave up 1 base, with 15 bases separating them. This CDR3 has 16 amino acids. CDR3 region: CASSAHSSASYNEQFF. The CDR3 DNA is TGTGCCAGCAGCGCACACTCTAGCGCGTCCTACAATGAGCAGTTCTTC.

The V gene is TRBV11-1, the J gene TRBJ2-7; D call uncertain. The CDR3 runs 14 residues. V was trimmed by 1 base and J by 6 bases, leaving 13 bases between them. CDR1 is SGHAT, CDR2 FQDESV, per germline (reference sequence). The CDR3 here is CASSLVQDLGEQYF. In DNA form, the CDR3 reads TGTGCCAGCAGCTTAGTGCAGGATTTGGGCGAGCAGTACTTC.

The V gene is TRBV6-5, the J gene TRBJ2-1, with 7 bases lining up with TRBD1. CDR1 is MNHEY and CDR2 is SVGAGI in the germline V gene. The CDR3 totals 15 residues. J was trimmed by 4 bases and V by 2 bases; bases with no gene match: 5. The CDR3 DNA reads TGTGCCAGCAGTTACGCTGGGACAGAGTACAATGAGCAGTTCTTC. This codes for CASSYAGTEYNEQFF.

Turning to this clonotype: A junction end diverges from the germline sequence, so it may reflect a read error. The chain joins TRBV7-7 to TRBJ2-3; D unresolved. The CDR3 totals 16 residues. Germline V gene sequence: CDR1 SSHAT, CDR2 FNYEAQ (reference sequence). The CDR3 sequence is CASSPSRVQSTDTQYF. The CDR3 DNA reads TGTGCTAGCAGCCCCTCGAGAGTTCAGAGCACAGATACGCAGTATTTT.

The CDR3 region has the DNA TGTGCCAGCAGTCCTAGGACTAGCGGGACCCTCTACAATGAGCAGTTCTTC. Its translation: CASSPRTSGTLYNEQFF. V usage is TRBV27 and J usage is TRBJ2-1, with TRBD2 matching 12 bases. Unmatched junction bases numbered 8, after V lost 5 bases and J lost 3 bases. The germline V gene has CDR1 MNHEY and CDR2 SMNVEV (reference sequence). This CDR3 has 17 amino acids.

The chain joins TRBV27 to TRBJ1-6; 7 bases are shared with TRBD1. V trimming: 7 bases; J trimming: 9 bases; junction bases outside the gene matches: 6. Germline V gives CDR1 MNHEY, CDR2 SMNVEV (reference sequence). The CDR3 loop spans 13 amino acids. The CDR3 loop reads CASTDRVSSPLHF. CDR3 nucleotides: TGTGCCAGCACAGACAGGGTAAGTTCACCCCTCCACTTT.

The CDR3 DNA follows: TGTGCCAGCAGCCAAATTCCCGGGTTAGCGGGAACCTACGAGCAGTACTTC. The encoded protein is CASSQIPGLAGTYEQYF. The chain uses TRBV4-2 and TRBJ2-7, with TRBD2 identical over 8 bases. Unmatched junction bases numbered 11, after V lost 2 bases and J lost 2 bases. This CDR3 comprises 17 residues. Germline V gives CDR1 LGHNA, CDR2 YNFKEQ.

This clonotype is medium-sized in the sample. The chain is built from TRBV6-1 and TRBJ1-5, with TRBD1 identical over 8 bases. CDR1 is MNHNS, CDR2 SASEGT, per germline. Trimming took 6 bases from V and 2 from J; bases not matched to a gene: 9. The CDR3 sequence is 16 residues long. Written as DNA, the CDR3 is TGTGCCAGCAGGAAACAGGGGGGTCTGGGCAATCAGCCCCAGCATTTT. Translated, it gives CASRKQGGLGNQPQHF.

CDR3 loop: CASSQDRVRGDTQYF. The CDR3 DNA follows: TGCGCCAGCAGCCAAGACAGGGTAAGAGGAGATACGCAGTATTTT. The chain recombines TRBV4-3 with TRBJ2-3; TRBD1 might be the D (5 bases). Trimming removed 0 bases from V and 5 bases from J, with 12 bases in between. Germline V CDR1 and CDR2: LGHNA, YSLEER. The CDR3 has 15 residues.

This clonotype was seen just once. Written as DNA, the CDR3 is TGTGCCAGTAGGGACCAAGTGAACACCGGGGAGCTGTTTTTT. The encoded protein is CASRDQVNTGELFF. The rearrangement joins TRBV19 to TRBJ2-2; D is unresolved. Trimming shortened V by 6 bases and J by 1 base, and 9 bases separated the two germline ends. Germline assignment: CDR1 LNHDA and CDR2 SQIVND (reference sequence). This CDR3 is built from 14 residues.

This clonotype was detected a few times. The chain carries TRBV2 and TRBJ1-1; D gene ambiguous. V lost 6 bases and J 1 base, leaving 12 bases between the germline ends. The V gene's germline CDR1 is SNHLY and CDR2 FYNNEI. This CDR3 spans 14 amino acids. The CDR3 coding sequence is TGTGCCAGCAGGGAGGATGCAACGAACACTGAAGCTTTCTTT. It yields the protein CASREDATNTEAFF.

Only a few counts were recorded for this clonotype. The chain is built from TRBV14 and TRBJ2-4, with 12 bases lining up with TRBD2. CDR1 is SGHDN, CDR2 FVKESK, per germline. The V gene end was trimmed by 1 base and the J gene end by 0 bases; junction bases not matched to a gene: 16. The CDR3 sequence is 22 residues long. In DNA, the CDR3 is TGTGCCAGCAGCCAAGTTCGGCGGGCCCTAGCGGGGGGGCGGCTAGCCAAAAACATTCAGTACTTC. This encodes CASSQVRRALAGGRLAKNIQYF.

The rearrangement links TRBV5-5 to TRBJ2-1; TRBD2 matches 8 bases. The germline V gene has CDR1 SGHKS and CDR2 YYEKEE (reference sequence). The length of the CDR3 is 15 residues. Trimming removed 7 bases from V and 7 bases from J; junction bases left unmatched: 13. CDR3 protein: CASGPQSGRGNEQFF. The CDR3 coding sequence is TGTGCCAGCGGACCCCAAAGCGGGAGAGGTAATGAGCAGTTCTTC.

The CDR3 DNA is TGTGCCAGCAGCCCATATAATTCACCCCTCCACTTT. This codes for CASSPYNSPLHF. This chain connects TRBV7-2 to TRBJ1-6; D gene unclear. Germline loops: CDR1 SGHTA, CDR2 FQGNSA. The CDR3 has 12 residues. Trimming left V 5 bases short and J 4 bases short, with 3 bases between.

This clonotype was counted between two and nine times. J is TRBJ2-3 and V is TRBV24-1; D is possibly TRBD1 (6 bases). Between the trimmed V and J ends, which lost 6 bases and 3 bases, there was a span of 9 bases. CDR1 KGHDR and CDR2 SFDVKD come from the germline V gene. This CDR3 has 13 amino acids. CDR3 sequence (DNA): TGTGCCACCAGTACAGGGTCGACAGATACGCAGTATTTT. It translates to CATSTGSTDTQYF.

This chain connects TRBV5-1 to TRBJ1-1; 9 nucleotides agree with TRBD1. Germline loops: CDR1 SGHRS, CDR2 YFSETQ. The CDR3 contains 15 residues. V lost 3 bases, J lost 5 bases, and 8 bases stayed unmatched. CDR3 DNA: TGCGCCAGCAGCTCCACAGGGGGCGTTGGGACTGAAGCTTTCTTT. Its translation: CASSSTGGVGTEAFF. Full variable domain (outside the CDR3, taken from reference TRBV5-1 and TRBJ1-1): KAGVTQTPRYLIKTRGQQVTLSCSPISGHRSVSWYQQTPGQGLQFLFEYFSETQRNKGNFPGRFSGRQFSNSRSEMNVSTLELGDSALYLCASSSTGGVGTEAFFGQGTRLTVV.